These T cell receptor beta chains were read from a single sample in a study of T cells after yellow fever vaccination. TCRdb reprocessed the 5' RACE reads via MiXCR and lists one record per CDR3 protein. Of some 68,000 distinct CDR3 sequences detected, 5% to 8% appear once; the ten largest clones hold 37%. The material was CD8+ T cells sorted from PBMCs, obtained roughly 47 days after the first yellow fever vaccination. The origin of the receptors is a man aged 18 to 35 who received the YFV17D yellow fever vaccine. Each CDR3 is given with its conserved first and last residue. A D gene is named only where the DNA matches it firmly. Clone size is shown for a subset of rows, as once, few, many or a class of expanded clone.

TRBJ1-1 | TRBV5-1 | - | TRBD1 | CASSFGTGGGDTEAFF | TGCGCCAGCAGCTTCGGAACAGGGGGAGGAGACACTGAAGCTTTCTTT
TRBJ1-1 | TRBV5-1 | - | - | CASSLGRQGSTEAFF | TGCGCCAGCAGCTTGGGCAGGCAGGGGAGCACTGAAGCTTTCTTT
TRBJ1-1 | TRBV5-1 | few | - | CASSPQEGVVTEAFF | TGCGCCAGCAGCCCCCAGGAGGGTGTGGTAACTGAAGCTTTCTTT
TRBJ2-1 | TRBV11-2 | many | TRBD2 | CASSLGPSGGPLNEQFF | TGTGCCAGCAGCTTAGGTCCTAGCGGGGGTCCCCTCAATGAGCAGTTCTTC
TRBJ2-1 | TRBV5-4 | few | - | CASSLSGRHEQFF | TGTGCCAGCAGCTTGTCGGGCAGACATGAGCAGTTCTTC
TRBJ1-5 | TRBV5-5 | - | TRBD1 | CASSSSGGGQPQHF | TGTGCCAGCAGCTCGTCAGGGGGCGGGCAGCCCCAGCATTTT
TRBJ2-7 | TRBV7-9 | many | - | CASSNDTYEQYF | TGTGCCAGCAGCAATGACACCTACGAGCAGTACTTC
TRBJ2-2 | TRBV5-6 | many | - | CASSRGATGELFF | TGTGCCAGCAGCCGGGGGGCCACCGGGGAGCTGTTTTTT
TRBJ1-2 | TRBV27 | few | - | CASSLSVPGHNYGYTF | TGTGCCAGCAGTTTATCGGTCCCGGGGCATAACTATGGCTACACCTTC
TRBJ1-2 | TRBV4-1 | many | TRBD1 | CASSQGTWDSTGYTF | TGCGCCAGCAGCCAAGGGACTTGGGACAGTACTGGCTACACCTTC
TRBJ2-1 | TRBV7-9 | many | - | CASSLVRGVYNEQFF | TGTGCCAGCAGCTTAGTCCGCGGGGTCTACAATGAGCAGTTCTTC
TRBJ2-3 | TRBV4-1 | many | - | CASSQDGPSGTDTQYF | TGCGCCAGCAGCCAAGATGGGCCTAGCGGCACAGATACGCAGTATTTT
TRBJ2-7 | TRBV7-9 | - | TRBD1 | CASSLGNRGYEQYF | TGTGCCAGCAGCTTAGGGAACAGGGGCTACGAGCAGTACTTC
TRBJ2-3 | TRBV5-1 | many | - | CASSLEVADTQYF | TGCGCCAGCAGCTTGGAGGTTGCAGATACGCAGTATTTT
TRBJ2-1 | TRBV29-1 | many | - | CSGGDYNEQFF | TGCTCCGGGGGAGATTACAATGAGCAGTTCTTC
TRBJ1-1 | TRBV5-1 | few | - | CASSSQGNTEAFF | TGCGCCAGCAGCTCCCAGGGGAACACTGAAGCTTTCTTT
TRBJ2-7 | TRBV27 | many | - | CASRKAISYEQYF | TGTGCCAGCAGGAAGGCGATCTCCTACGAGCAGTACTTC
TRBJ2-2 | TRBV7-3 | - | - | CASSSTGAPDTGELFF | TGTGCCAGCAGCTCAACGGGGGCGCCGGACACCGGGGAGCTGTTTTTT
TRBJ2-3 | TRBV7-6 | many | TRBD1 | CASTRTGGTDTQYF | TGTGCCAGCACCAGGACAGGGGGCACAGATACGCAGTATTTT
TRBJ1-1 | TRBV6-1 | many | - | CASTLGGGAEAFF | TGTGCCAGCACCCTAGGGGGGGGCGCGGAAGCTTTCTTT
TRBJ2-3 | TRBV3-1 | many | - | CASSQSAEEAQDTQYF | TGTGCCAGCAGCCAGTCTGCCGAAGAAGCGCAAGATACGCAGTATTTT
TRBJ1-5 | TRBV6-2/TRBV6-3 | - | - | CASSPTRTATRNQPQHF | TGTGCCAGCAGTCCTACAAGGACCGCCACACGCAATCAGCCCCAGCATTTT
TRBJ1-4 | TRBV25-1 | many | TRBD1 | CASRASDRENEKLFF | TGTGCCAGCAGGGCGAGCGACAGGGAAAATGAAAAACTGTTTTTT
TRBJ2-3 | TRBV29-1 | many | - | CSVEGGRGVTDTQYF | TGCAGCGTTGAGGGGGGGCGAGGGGTCACAGATACGCAGTATTTT
TRBJ2-1 | TRBV6-2/TRBV6-3 | many | TRBD1 | CASSTSPDRGREFF | TGTGCCAGCAGTACAAGCCCGGACAGGGGGAGGGAGTTCTTC
TRBJ2-7 | TRBV12-3/TRBV12-4 | - | - | CASASTKGQGHYEQYF | TGTGCCAGCGCTTCGACTAAGGGGCAGGGTCACTACGAGCAGTACTTC
TRBJ2-5 | TRBV11-2 | few | TRBD2 | CASSRTWSSGEIQETQYF | TGTGCCAGCAGCAGAACGTGGAGTAGCGGGGAGATCCAAGAGACCCAGTACTTC
TRBJ2-5 | TRBV15 | many | - | CATSRSRNDGVAQYF | TGTGCCACCAGCAGAAGCCGGAATGACGGCGTAGCCCAGTACTTC
TRBJ2-7 | TRBV4-1 | many | TRBD1 | CASSPGQGNEQYF | TGCGCCAGCAGCCCTGGACAGGGGAACGAGCAGTACTTC
TRBJ2-7 | TRBV12-3/TRBV12-4 | few | - | CASSLAVYEQYF | TGTGCCAGCAGTTTGGCAGTTTACGAGCAGTACTTC
TRBJ2-5 | TRBV27 | many | - | CASSSLPAANQGTQYF | TGTGCCAGCAGTTCTCTTCCGGCCGCGAACCAGGGGACCCAGTACTTC
TRBJ2-7 | TRBV6-5 | many | TRBD2 | CASSYSLASGDYEQYF | TGTGCCAGCAGTTACTCGCTGGCTAGCGGGGATTACGAGCAGTACTTC
TRBJ2-3 | TRBV24-1 | many | - | CATSDLHSGDNTDTQYF | TGTGCCACCAGTGATTTACACAGCGGGGACAACACAGATACGCAGTATTTT
TRBJ1-1 | TRBV20-1 | - | TRBD1 | CSAREGRWDRVLNTEAFF | TGCAGTGCTAGAGAGGGGAGGTGGGACAGGGTGCTGAACACTGAAGCTTTCTTT
TRBJ2-3 | TRBV12-3/TRBV12-4 | many | TRBD2 | CASSLQGGGAADTQYF | TGTGCCAGCAGTTTACAAGGCGGGGGGGCCGCAGATACGCAGTATTTT
TRBJ1-1 | TRBV29-1 | many | - | CSVALGQQLDMNTEAFF | TGCAGCGTTGCCCTCGGGCAACAGTTGGACATGAACACTGAAGCTTTCTTT
TRBJ2-1 | TRBV5-1 | few | TRBD2 | CASSLVAGGPNEQFF | TGCGCCAGCAGCTTGGTAGCGGGGGGGCCCAATGAGCAGTTCTTC
TRBJ2-3 | TRBV11-2 | many | TRBD2 | CATGVWSGGAPDTQYF | TGTGCCACTGGGGTTTGGAGCGGGGGGGCTCCAGATACGCAGTATTTT
TRBJ2-5 | TRBV6-2/TRBV6-3 | - | - | CASSYSGDRGETQYF | TGTGCCAGCAGTTACTCCGGAGATCGTGGGGAGACCCAGTACTTC
TRBJ2-4 | TRBV19 | - | - | CASTPGDIQYF | TGTGCCAGTACGCCCGGGGACATTCAGTACTTC
TRBJ2-1 | TRBV12-3/TRBV12-4 | many | - | CASRRMGALYNEQFF | TGTGCCAGCAGACGAATGGGGGCACTTTACAATGAGCAGTTCTTC
TRBJ1-1 | TRBV14 | - | - | CASSPNLGTEAFF | TGTGCCAGCAGCCCCAATCTCGGCACTGAAGCTTTCTTT
TRBJ1-5 | TRBV27 | - | - | CASSEDRFRPQHF | TGTGCCAGCAGCGAAGACCGGTTCCGGCCCCAGCATTTT
TRBJ2-2 | TRBV15 | many | - | CATSRRFTGELFF | TGTGCCACCAGCAGAAGGTTCACCGGGGAGCTGTTTTTT
TRBJ2-7 | TRBV5-6 | few | TRBD1 | CASSFGTGVFEQYF | TGTGCCAGCAGCTTCGGGACAGGGGTGTTCGAGCAGTACTTC
TRBJ1-4 | TRBV4-3 | - | - | CASSQDPAGVREKLFF | TGCGCCAGCAGCCAAGATCCAGCAGGGGTGAGGGAAAAACTGTTTTTT
TRBJ2-5 | TRBV25-1 | many | TRBD1 | CASGSGGGETQYF | TGTGCCAGCGGATCAGGGGGCGGGGAGACCCAGTACTTC
TRBJ1-1 | TRBV20-1 | many | - | CSARDAGGTEAFF | TGCAGTGCTAGAGATGCTGGGGGCACTGAAGCTTTCTTT
TRBJ2-3 | TRBV13 | few | TRBD2 | CASSFFTSGTDTQYF | TGTGCCAGCAGCTTCTTCACTAGCGGGACAGATACGCAGTATTTT
TRBJ2-2 | TRBV28 | many | TRBD1 | CASSPRTGTGELFF | TGTGCCAGCAGTCCCCGGACAGGCACCGGGGAGCTGTTTTTT
TRBJ1-3 | TRBV20-1 | - | - | CSARSPTGNTIYF | TGCAGTGCTCGCAGCCCTACAGGGAACACCATATATTTT
TRBJ1-1 | TRBV7-9 | - | - | CASSFPLQGGAFF | TGTGCCAGCAGCTTCCCCTTACAGGGTGGAGCTTTCTTT
TRBJ2-1 | TRBV4-1 | few | TRBD2 | CASRGSGGAAYEQFF | TGCGCCAGCAGGGGGAGCGGGGGGGCGGCATATGAGCAGTTCTTC
TRBJ1-5 | TRBV6-5 | many | - | CASSHNQPQHF | TGTGCCAGCAGTCACAATCAGCCCCAGCATTTT
TRBJ1-5 | TRBV4-3 | few | TRBD1 | CASSQIWTGGQPQHF | TGCGCCAGCAGCCAAATTTGGACAGGTGGGCAGCCCCAGCATTTT
TRBJ2-5 | TRBV20-1 | - | TRBD2 | CSARDLASGEETQYF | TGCAGTGCTAGAGATCTGGCTAGCGGGGAAGAGACCCAGTACTTC